This T cell receptor beta chain derives from a study of cytomegalovirus exposure and HLA in healthy donors. Broader study findings: The analysis excluded some indistinguishable V segments, including TRBV6-2 and TRBV6-3. A few CMV-associated chains proved CMV antigen-specific in vitro. Reportedly, a later analysis found an Asian-associated ancestry cluster had fewer N-insertions than the roughly 700-donor mean.

The germline CDR1 and CDR2 sequences are ENHRY and SYGVKD. Trimming cost V 3 bases and J 6 bases; bases outside gene matches: 7. The CDR3 length is 15 residues. Nominally healthy donors were sampled, though unrecorded immune exposures were likely. Of note for this clone: Antigen unknown.

PCR primers comprised 60 Vbeta and 13 Jbeta primers. Assay used: immunoSEQ multiplex PCR; TCRdb lists only in-frame clones, some missing. In all, the sample yields roughly 200,000 clones. The chain has TRBV10-3 and TRBJ2-7; 11 bases match TRBD1. This TCR was recovered from a man aged 30 to 39 in good health and CMV-seronegative. Sample: PBMCs. Written as DNA, the CDR3 is TGTGCCATCAGTGACGCCAGGACAGGGGGCAGCGAGCAGTACTTC. This gives the protein CAISDARTGGSEQYF.